The clone carrying this TCR beta chain was detected a few times. The method was immunoSEQ multiplex PCR; TCRdb's version includes in-frame clones alone and lacks a portion of them. Among more than 550,000 clones, roughly 72% were seen once, and the ten largest hold less than 2%. Looked up from germline, CDR1 is MNHNS and CDR2 is SASEGT. CDR3 length: 16 amino acids. Between the trimmed V and J ends, which lost 4 bases and 1 base, there was a span of 14 bases. Both subsets, CD45RA+ naive and CD45RA-negative memory, were split from the CD4+ cells. This sample is part of a study of shared clonotypes between healthy human individuals. Across the whole study: Three CD4 naive, three CD4 memory, two CD8 naive and one CD8 memory plate were used per donor.

The clonotype was recovered from a woman in her twenties or thirties in good health. V gene TRBV6-1 combines with J gene TRBJ1-3; perhaps TRBD1 as D (5 bases). Sequencing was performed on memory CD4+ T cells sorted from blood. Noted subset: CD45RA-negative fraction. The CDR3 loop is CASSAGGWGSGNTIYF. As DNA, the CDR3 is TGTGCCAGCAGTGCCGGAGGGTGGGGGTCTGGAAACACCATATATTTT.